A single sample gave rise to the 21 T cell receptor beta chains below, sequenced in a study of control samples from healthy donors and cancer patients. Sequencing used immunoSEQ multiplex PCR; TCRdb keeps in-frame clones, though not all of them. The table records 60,000 to 75,000 clones, over 70% of them present only once. Sequencing was done on a sample of blood. All receptors derive from a man aged 50 to 60 in good health.

The chain couples TRBV12-5 to TRBJ1-2; D not resolved. The CDR3 runs 12 residues. Germline values: CDR1 LGHNT, CDR2 FRNRAP. V was shortened by 4 bases and J by 7 bases, with 10 bases between the two germline ends. The chain's CDR3 is CASGSPSGGYTF. CDR3 bases: TGTGCTAGTGGTTCCCCCTCCGGTGGCTACACCTTC.

The rearrangement links TRBV6-1 to TRBJ1-5; 11 nucleotides line up with TRBD1. J was trimmed by 4 bases and V by 2 bases; bases with no gene match: 16. The germline CDR1 and CDR2 sequences are MNHNS and SASEGT. The CDR3 covers 20 residues. The CDR3 coding sequence is TGTGCCAGCAGTGAATTGACAGGCGCGGGACAGGGGGTGGGTAATCAGCCCCAGCATTTT. Translating it yields CASSELTGAGQGVGNQPQHF.

The rearrangement uses TRBV5-4 and TRBJ2-5; perhaps TRBD2 as D (5 bases). The ends were cut back, 4 bases at V and 2 bases at J, with 18 bases in the middle. The CDR3 runs to 16 residues. Germline CDR1 SGHNT, CDR2 YYREEE (reference sequence). The CDR3 bases are TGTGCCAGCAGCCCGAATCAAGCGGTAAAACAAGAGACCCAGTACTTC. Translating gives CASSPNQAVKQETQYF.

The chain uses TRBV5-5 and TRBJ2-3; TRBD1 might be the D (5 bases). Germline V CDR1 and CDR2: SGHKS, YYEKEE (reference sequence). The CDR3 runs to 14 residues. V was shortened by 2 bases and J by 2 bases, with 9 bases between the two germline ends. The CDR3 protein is CASSFQGITDTQYF. CDR3 coding DNA: TGTGCCAGCAGCTTTCAGGGAATCACAGATACGCAGTATTTT.

J is TRBJ2-1 and V is TRBV15; weak D call: TRBD2 (6 bases). The V end was cut by 3 bases, the J end by 3 bases, with 15 bases between. Germline V CDR1 and CDR2: LNHNV, YYDKDF (reference sequence). This CDR3 comprises 16 residues. The CDR3 reads CATSRGWREDYNEQFF. CDR3 DNA: TGTGCCACCAGCAGGGGGTGGAGGGAAGACTACAATGAGCAGTTCTTC.

The chain couples TRBV11-2 to TRBJ2-2; 10 positions agree with TRBD2. V was clipped by 1 base and J by 6 bases; unmatched bases: 11. Germline V CDR1 and CDR2: SGHAT, FQNNGV. The CDR3 is 18 amino acids. CDR3 amino acids: CASSLVASGGARSGELFF. The CDR3, as DNA: TGTGCCAGCAGCTTAGTAGCCAGCGGGGGGGCCCGTTCCGGGGAGCTGTTTTTT.

V is TRBV2 and J is TRBJ2-7, with 10 positions matching TRBD2. CDR3 length: 16 residues. V lost 4 bases to trimming and J lost 0 bases; unmatched junction nucleotides: 6. CDR1 SNHLY and CDR2 FYNNEI come from the germline V gene. The CDR3 sequence: CASSVPSGGTSYEQYF. CDR3 in DNA: TGTGCCAGCAGTGTTCCTAGCGGGGGTACCTCCTACGAGCAGTACTTC.

Turning to this clone: One junction end disagrees with the germline gene, perhaps due to a read error. Other DNA variants within this sample encode the same CDR3. The chain uses TRBV11-2 and TRBJ1-6; no reliable D call. The CDR3 is 13 residues long. Germline CDR1 reads SGHAT; CDR2 reads FQNNGV. The DNA for the CDR3 is TGCGCCAGCAGCTTAGATGTGAATTCACCCCTCCACTTT. Residues: CASSLDVNSPLHF.

This chain connects TRBV28 to TRBJ1-3; the D is unclear. This CDR3 is built from 13 residues. V lost 7 bases and J 0 bases, leaving 7 bases between the germline ends. CDR1 and CDR2 from the germline V gene are MDHEN and SYDVKM. The CDR3 bases are TGTGCCAGCATTGTTGCCTCTGGAAACACCATATATTTT. Its protein product is CASIVASGNTIYF.

CDR3 sequence: CATSDLRGGDYGYTF. CDR3 sequence (DNA): TGTGCCACCAGTGATTTAAGGGGGGGAGACTATGGCTACACCTTC. The chain couples TRBV24-1 to TRBJ1-2; D is possibly TRBD1 (6 bases). V was clipped by 1 base and J by 3 bases, with 11 bases between them. Germline V lookup: CDR1 KGHDR, CDR2 SFDVKD. The CDR3 sequence is 15 residues long.

The chain recombines TRBV6-5 with TRBJ2-1, with TRBD2 identical over 7 bases. V dropped 6 bases and J dropped 9; count of bases not matched to a gene: 5. This CDR3 has 12 amino acids. Germline V gene sequence: CDR1 MNHEY, CDR2 SVGAGI. The CDR3 is CASRRAGLEQFF. As DNA, the CDR3 is TGTGCCAGCAGGCGAGCGGGACTTGAGCAGTTCTTC.

This chain uses TRBV9 with TRBJ2-7; weak D call: TRBD2 (5 bases). The CDR3 spans 14 residues. CDR1 and CDR2 from the germline V gene are SGDLS and YYNGEE. V lost 4 bases to trimming and J lost 2 bases, with 13 bases between them. The CDR3 region has the DNA TGTGCCAGCAGCTCCGGCGGGCGAACCTACGAGCAGTACTTC. Residues: CASSSGGRTYEQYF.

This rearrangement joins TRBV4-3 to TRBJ2-1; no reliable D call. The CDR3 spans 18 residues. Between the trimmed V and J ends, which lost 0 bases and 0 bases, there was a span of 15 bases. In germline, CDR1 is LGHNA, CDR2 YSLEER. In DNA form, the CDR3 reads TGCGCCAGCAGCCAAGATAACCTTGGGGTTACCTCCTACAATGAGCAGTTCTTC. Translation: CASSQDNLGVTSYNEQFF.

V is TRBV2 and J is TRBJ1-2; no clear D. There are 14 residues in the CDR3. V was pared by 2 bases and J by 4 bases, with 11 bases between. Germline V gene sequence: CDR1 SNHLY, CDR2 FYNNEI. The DNA for the CDR3 is TGTGCCAGCAGTGAATGGGCGTCAACCTATGGCTACACCTTC. Its protein is CASSEWASTYGYTF.

The chain joins TRBV15 to TRBJ2-7, with D uncertain. Trimming cost V 0 bases and J 5 bases, with 5 bases left between them. Germline lookup yields CDR1 LNHNV and CDR2 YYDKDF (reference sequence). The CDR3 has 12 residues. CDR3 sequence: CATSREAHEQYF. The CDR3, as DNA: TGTGCCACCAGCAGAGAGGCTCACGAGCAGTACTTC.

The rearrangement joins TRBV30 to TRBJ2-7; 11 nucleotides agree with TRBD1. CDR3 size: 13 residues. V was clipped by 2 bases and J by 6 bases; unmatched bases: 3. Germline assignment: CDR1 GTSNPN and CDR2 SVGIG (reference sequence). DNA of the CDR3: TGTGCCTGGAGTTGGACAGGGGGCGGCGAGCAGTACTTC. As protein: CAWSWTGGGEQYF.

This clone was seen a single time. The chain has TRBV6-2 or TRBV6-3 and TRBJ2-1, with D hard to call. Germline CDR1 is MNHEY and CDR2 is SVGEGT. The CDR3 covers 13 residues. V shed 5 bases and J shed 3 bases, with 8 bases lying between them. CDR3 sequence: CASSPPSYNEQFF. DNA for the CDR3: TGTGCCAGCAGTCCCCCTAGCTACAATGAGCAGTTCTTC.

The genes are TRBV7-2 and TRBJ2-4, with 8 bases aligning to TRBD1. V was clipped by 5 bases and J by 6 bases; unmatched bases: 9. The CDR3 sequence is 15 residues long. CDR1 SGHTA and CDR2 FQGNSA come from the germline V gene. The CDR3 sequence is CASSPQGQALNIQYF. In DNA form, the CDR3 reads TGTGCCAGCAGCCCCCAGGGACAGGCCCTAAACATTCAGTACTTC. The whole variable domain, filled in from reference TRBV7-2 and TRBJ2-4, reads GAGVSQSPSNKVTEKGKDVELRCDPISGHTALYWYRQSLGQGLEFLIYFQGNSAPDKSGLPSDRFSAERTGGSVSTLTIQRTQQEDSAVYLCASSPQGQALNIQYFGAGTRLSVL.

The J gene is TRBJ1-3, the V gene TRBV9; 9 positions match TRBD1. Germline V gives CDR1 SGDLS, CDR2 YYNGEE. J was trimmed by 4 bases and V by 6 bases; bases with no gene match: 5. The CDR3 totals 14 residues. For the CDR3, the DNA is TGTGCCAGCAACCGGGACAGGGCCGGAAACACCATATATTTT. It codes for CASNRDRAGNTIYF.

In its sample, this clone was seen once. The genes are TRBV5-4 and TRBJ2-1, with 13 positions matching TRBD2. After removal of 5 bases from V and 11 bases from J, the junction contained 4 bases not matched to a gene. The germline gives CDR1 SGHNT, CDR2 YYREEE (reference sequence). This CDR3 is built from 13 residues. The DNA of the CDR3 is TGTGCCAGCAGTACCGGGACTAGCGGGAAGCAGTTCTTC. Translation gives CASSTGTSGKQFF.

This clone was observed once. The chain couples TRBV7-9 to TRBJ1-1; D unclear. From germline, CDR1 is SEHNR and CDR2 FQNEAQ (reference sequence). The CDR3 consists of 13 residues. V was trimmed by 6 bases and J by 1 base, leaving 9 bases between them. This chain's CDR3 is CASSRHQNTEAFF. CDR3 nucleotide sequence: TGTGCCAGCAGTAGACATCAGAACACTGAAGCTTTCTTT.